This TCR beta chain emerged from a study of identical twins. Findings and caveats of the study: Sequences that were out-of-frame, alpha and twin-shared displayed an excess of low generation probability. For out-of-frame beta sequences, excess twin sharing was weaker. Findings depended on cross-sectional statistics rather than tracking the same donors.

Deletions cut 0 bases from V and 1 base from J, with 6 bases between. This CDR3 has 14 amino acids. Germline CDR1 is ENHRY and CDR2 is SYGVKD. A word on this clonotype: The antigen is not known.

Template switching added a universal primer site, and cDNA bore unique molecular identifiers. TCRdb reprocessed the 5' RACE reads via MiXCR and lists one record per CDR3 protein. The sample holds hundreds of thousands of distinct CDR3 sequences, approximately 13% seen once. This same sample was also part of a study on yellow fever vaccine responses in identical twins.

The TCR comes from a woman younger than 35 in good health. The chain recombines TRBV10-3 with TRBJ1-1; TRBD1 might be the D (5 bases). Sequencing was done on a sample of CD8+ T cells sorted from blood. CDR3 sequence (DNA): TGTGCCATCAGTGAGTCTGGGGGGAACACTGAAGCTTTCTTT. Protein product: CAISESGGNTEAFF.